One T cell receptor beta chain is described in this entry. These data belong to a study of T cell responses to AZD1222 COVID-19 vaccine. This table comes from immunoSEQ multiplex PCR, and its TCRdb copy is limited to in-frame clones, with some not included. The sample has approximately 110,000 clones, roughly nine tenths seen once. CDR1 SGHAT and CDR2 FQNNGV come from the germline V gene. There are 14 residues in the CDR3. V gave up 5 bases and J gave up 4 bases, with 14 bases separating them. This clonotype was obtained from an adult in good health. The chain uses TRBV11-2 and TRBJ2-5; tentative D call: TRBD1 (6 bases). The sample here was peripheral blood, taken on day 0 of AZD1222 vaccination. The CDR3 reads CASSRIQGPETQYF. As DNA, the CDR3 is TGTGCCAGCAGCCGAATCCAGGGGCCAGAGACCCAGTACTTC.